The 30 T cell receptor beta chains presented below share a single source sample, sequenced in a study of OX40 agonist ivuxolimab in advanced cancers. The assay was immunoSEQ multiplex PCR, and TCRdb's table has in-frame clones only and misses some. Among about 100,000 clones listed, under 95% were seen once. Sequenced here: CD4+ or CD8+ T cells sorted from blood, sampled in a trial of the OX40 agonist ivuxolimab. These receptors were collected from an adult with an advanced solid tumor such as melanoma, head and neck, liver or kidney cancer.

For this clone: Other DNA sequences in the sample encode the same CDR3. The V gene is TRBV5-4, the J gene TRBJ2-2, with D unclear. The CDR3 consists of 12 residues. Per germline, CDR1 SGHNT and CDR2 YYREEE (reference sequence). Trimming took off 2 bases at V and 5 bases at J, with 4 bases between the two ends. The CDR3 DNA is TGTGCCAGCAGCTTCGGGACCGGGGAGCTGTTTTTT. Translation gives CASSFGTGELFF.

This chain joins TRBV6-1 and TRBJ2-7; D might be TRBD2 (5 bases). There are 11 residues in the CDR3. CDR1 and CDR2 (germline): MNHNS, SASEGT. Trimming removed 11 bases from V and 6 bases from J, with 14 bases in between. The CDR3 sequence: CAGSAAGEQYF. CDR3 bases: TGTGCCGGCTCCGCGGCGGGCGAGCAGTACTTC.

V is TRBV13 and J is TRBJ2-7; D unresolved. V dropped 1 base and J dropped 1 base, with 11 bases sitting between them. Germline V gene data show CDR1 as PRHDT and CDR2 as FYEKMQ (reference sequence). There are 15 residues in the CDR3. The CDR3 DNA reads TGTGCCAGCAGCTTAGCCTCGACTGCTTCCTACGAGCAGTACTTC. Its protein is CASSLASTASYEQYF.

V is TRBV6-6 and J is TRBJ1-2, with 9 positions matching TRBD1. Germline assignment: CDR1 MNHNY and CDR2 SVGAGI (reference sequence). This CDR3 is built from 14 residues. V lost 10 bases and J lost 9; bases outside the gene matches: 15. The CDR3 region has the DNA TGTGCCACCACCCGGTGGGTGGGACAGGGAAGCTACACCTTC. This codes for CATTRWVGQGSYTF.

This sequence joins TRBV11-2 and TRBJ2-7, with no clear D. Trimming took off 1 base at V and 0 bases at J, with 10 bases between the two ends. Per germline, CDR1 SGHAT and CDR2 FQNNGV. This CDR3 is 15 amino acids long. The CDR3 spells CASSLGARSSYEQYF. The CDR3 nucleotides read TGTGCCAGCAGCTTAGGCGCTAGGAGCTCCTACGAGCAGTACTTC.

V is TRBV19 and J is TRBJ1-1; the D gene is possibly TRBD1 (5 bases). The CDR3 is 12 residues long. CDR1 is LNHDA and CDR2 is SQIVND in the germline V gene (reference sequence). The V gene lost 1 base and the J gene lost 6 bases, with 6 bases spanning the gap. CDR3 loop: CASSIGGAEAFF. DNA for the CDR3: TGTGCCAGTAGTATAGGAGGGGCTGAAGCTTTCTTT. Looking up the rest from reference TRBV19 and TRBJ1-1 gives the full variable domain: DGGITQSPKYLFRKEGQNVTLSCEQNLNHDAMYWYRQDPGQGLRLIYYSQIVNDFQKGDIAEGYSVSREKKESFPLTVTSAQKNPTAFYLCASSIGGAEAFFGQGTRLTVV.

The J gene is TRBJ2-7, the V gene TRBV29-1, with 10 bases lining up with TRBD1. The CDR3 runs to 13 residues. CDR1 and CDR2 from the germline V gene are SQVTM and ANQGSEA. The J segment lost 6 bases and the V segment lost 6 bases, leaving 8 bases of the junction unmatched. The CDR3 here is CSVGTGVESEQYF. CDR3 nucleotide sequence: TGCAGCGTCGGGACAGGGGTTGAATCCGAGCAGTACTTC.

DNA of the CDR3: TGTGCCAGTAGTATAGATGGGGGCGAGTTGAATGAGCAGTTCTTC. It specifies CASSIDGGELNEQFF. The rearrangement links TRBV19 to TRBJ2-1; D may be TRBD1 (6 bases). V was shortened by 0 bases and J by 7 bases, with 13 bases between the two germline ends. This CDR3 spans 15 amino acids. Germline V lookup: CDR1 LNHDA, CDR2 SQIVND (reference sequence).

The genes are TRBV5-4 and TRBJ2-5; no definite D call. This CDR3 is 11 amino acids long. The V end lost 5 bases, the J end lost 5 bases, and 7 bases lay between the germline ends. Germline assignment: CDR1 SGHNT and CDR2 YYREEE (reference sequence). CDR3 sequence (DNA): TGTGCCAGCAGGTCCGGGGAGACCCAGTACTTC. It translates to CASRSGETQYF.

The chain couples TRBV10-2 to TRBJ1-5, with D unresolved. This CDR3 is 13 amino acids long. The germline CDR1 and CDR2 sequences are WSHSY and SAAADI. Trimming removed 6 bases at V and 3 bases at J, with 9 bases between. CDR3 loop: CASSGGLNQPQHF. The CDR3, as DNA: TGCGCCAGCAGCGGCGGCCTCAATCAGCCCCAGCATTTT.

The CDR3 region is CASKGGQEFLYEQYF. The CDR3 DNA reads TGTGCCAGCAAGGGTGGACAGGAATTCCTCTACGAGCAGTACTTC. This chain uses TRBV2 with TRBJ2-7; 7 bases align to TRBD1. V lost 7 bases and J lost 3; bases outside the gene matches: 12. Germline V CDR1 and CDR2: SNHLY, FYNNEI. The CDR3 runs to 15 residues.

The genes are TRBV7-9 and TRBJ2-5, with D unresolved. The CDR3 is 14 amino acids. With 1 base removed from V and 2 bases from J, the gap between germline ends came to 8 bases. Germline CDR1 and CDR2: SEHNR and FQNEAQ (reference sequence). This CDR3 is CASSLGLRQETQYF. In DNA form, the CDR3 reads TGTGCCAGCAGCTTAGGCCTGAGGCAAGAGACCCAGTACTTC.

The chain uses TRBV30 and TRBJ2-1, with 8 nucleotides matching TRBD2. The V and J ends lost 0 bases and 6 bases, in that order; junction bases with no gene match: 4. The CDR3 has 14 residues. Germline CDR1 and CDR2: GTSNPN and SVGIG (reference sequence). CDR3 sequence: CAWSVAGAGNEQFF. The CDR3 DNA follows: TGTGCCTGGAGTGTAGCGGGAGCTGGCAATGAGCAGTTCTTC. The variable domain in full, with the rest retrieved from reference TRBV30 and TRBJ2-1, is SQTIHQWPATLVQPVGSPLSLECTVEGTSNPNLYWYRQAAGRGLQLLFYSVGIGQISSEVPQNLSASRPQDRQFILSSKKLLLSDSGFYLCAWSVAGAGNEQFFGPGTRLTVL.

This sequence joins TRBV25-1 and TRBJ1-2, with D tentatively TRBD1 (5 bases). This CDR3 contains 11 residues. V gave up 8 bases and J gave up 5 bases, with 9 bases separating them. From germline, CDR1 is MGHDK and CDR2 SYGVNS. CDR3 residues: CASGREYGYTF. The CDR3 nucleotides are TGTGCCAGCGGCAGGGAATATGGCTACACCTTC.

The CDR3 DNA reads TGTGCCAGCGTGACTAGCGGGTACCAAGAGACCCAGTACTTC. It codes for CASVTSGYQETQYF. The chain joins TRBV2 to TRBJ2-5; 10 bases match TRBD2. Per germline, CDR1 SNHLY and CDR2 FYNNEI. The trim removed 8 bases at V and 0 bases at J, leaving 3 bases unmatched. This CDR3 spans 14 amino acids.

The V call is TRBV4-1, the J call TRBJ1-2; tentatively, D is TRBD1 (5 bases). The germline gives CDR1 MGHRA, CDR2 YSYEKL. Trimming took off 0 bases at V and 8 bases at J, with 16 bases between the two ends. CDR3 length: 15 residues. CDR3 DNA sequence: TGCGCCAGCAGCCAAGAACGGGGGATGGGCCAAGGCTACACCTTC. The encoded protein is CASSQERGMGQGYTF.

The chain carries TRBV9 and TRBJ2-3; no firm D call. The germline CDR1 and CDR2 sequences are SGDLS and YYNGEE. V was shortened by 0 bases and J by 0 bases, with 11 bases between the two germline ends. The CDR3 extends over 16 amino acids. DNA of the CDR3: TGTGCCAGCAGCGTAGGGGCTTATGGTAGCACAGATACGCAGTATTTT. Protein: CASSVGAYGSTDTQYF. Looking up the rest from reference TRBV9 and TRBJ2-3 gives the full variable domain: DSGVTQTPKHLITATGQRVTLRCSPRSGDLSVYWYQQSLDQGLQFLIQYYNGEERAKGNILERFSAQQFPDLHSELNLSSLELGDSALYFCASSVGAYGSTDTQYFGPGTRLTVL.

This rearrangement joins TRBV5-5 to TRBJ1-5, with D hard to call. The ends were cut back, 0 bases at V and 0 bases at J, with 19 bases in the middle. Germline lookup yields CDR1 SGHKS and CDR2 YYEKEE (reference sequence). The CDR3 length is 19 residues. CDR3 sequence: CASSLGLDGAQSSNQPQHF. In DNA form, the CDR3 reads TGTGCCAGCAGCTTGGGATTGGACGGAGCCCAAAGTAGCAATCAGCCCCAGCATTTT.

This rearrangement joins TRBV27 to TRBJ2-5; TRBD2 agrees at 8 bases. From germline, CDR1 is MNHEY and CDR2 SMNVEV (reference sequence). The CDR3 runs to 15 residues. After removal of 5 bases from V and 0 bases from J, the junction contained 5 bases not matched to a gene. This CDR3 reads CASSPWRGDQETQYF. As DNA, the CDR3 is TGTGCCAGCAGTCCTTGGCGGGGGGACCAAGAGACCCAGTACTTC.

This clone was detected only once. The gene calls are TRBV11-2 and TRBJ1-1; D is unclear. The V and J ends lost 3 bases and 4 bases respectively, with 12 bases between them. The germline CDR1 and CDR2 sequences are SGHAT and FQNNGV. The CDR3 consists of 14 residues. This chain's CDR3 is CASSLNPRGTEAFF. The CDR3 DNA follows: TGTGCCAGCAGCTTGAACCCGCGGGGCACTGAAGCTTTCTTT. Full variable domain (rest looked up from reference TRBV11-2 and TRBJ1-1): EAGVAQSPRYKIIEKRQSVAFWCNPISGHATLYWYQQILGQGPKLLIQFQNNGVVDDSQLPKDRFSAERLKGVDSTLKIQPAKLEDSAVYLCASSLNPRGTEAFFGQGTRLTVV.

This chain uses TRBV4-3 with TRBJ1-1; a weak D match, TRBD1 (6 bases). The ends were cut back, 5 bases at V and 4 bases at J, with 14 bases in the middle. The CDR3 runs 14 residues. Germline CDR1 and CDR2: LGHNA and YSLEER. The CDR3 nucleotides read TGCGCCAGCAGCAAGGGGGGGAGTGGCACTGAAGCTTTCTTT. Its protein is CASSKGGSGTEAFF.

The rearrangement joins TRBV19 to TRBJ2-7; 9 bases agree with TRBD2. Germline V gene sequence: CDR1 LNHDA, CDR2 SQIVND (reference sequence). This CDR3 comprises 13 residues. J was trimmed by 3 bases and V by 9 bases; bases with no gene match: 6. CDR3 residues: CASRASGDYEQYF. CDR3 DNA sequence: TGTGCCAGCCGGGCTAGCGGGGACTACGAGCAGTACTTC. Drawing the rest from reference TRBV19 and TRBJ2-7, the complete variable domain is DGGITQSPKYLFRKEGQNVTLSCEQNLNHDAMYWYRQDPGQGLRLIYYSQIVNDFQKGDIAEGYSVSREKKESFPLTVTSAQKNPTAFYLCASRASGDYEQYFGPGTRLTVT.

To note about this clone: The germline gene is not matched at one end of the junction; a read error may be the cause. The CDR3 region has the DNA TGTGCTAGCAGCCGGGAAACCATACAGGGCGGGGAGCTGTTTTTT. As protein: CASSRETIQGGELFF. The chain uses TRBV7-7 and TRBJ2-2, with a weak D call TRBD1 (6 bases). Germline V gene sequence: CDR1 SSHAT, CDR2 FNYEAQ (reference sequence). The CDR3 spans 15 residues.

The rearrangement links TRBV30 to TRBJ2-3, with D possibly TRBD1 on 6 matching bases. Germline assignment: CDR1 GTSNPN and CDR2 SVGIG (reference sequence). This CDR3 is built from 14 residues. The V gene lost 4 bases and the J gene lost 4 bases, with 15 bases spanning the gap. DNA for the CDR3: TGTGCCTGGACCCGCCAGGGGTTCGCAGATACGCAGTATTTT. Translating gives CAWTRQGFADTQYF.

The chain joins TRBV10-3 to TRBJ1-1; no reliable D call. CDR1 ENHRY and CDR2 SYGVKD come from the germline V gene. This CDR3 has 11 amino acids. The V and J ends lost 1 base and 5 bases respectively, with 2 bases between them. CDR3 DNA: TGTGCCATCAGTGAGTATACTGAAGCTTTCTTT. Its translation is CAISEYTEAFF.

The CDR3 sequence is CASSEWTVADTQYF. CDR3 DNA sequence: TGTGCCAGCAGCGAGTGGACAGTTGCAGATACGCAGTATTTT. The chain is built from TRBV7-2 and TRBJ2-3, with D perhaps matching TRBD1 (6 bases). This CDR3 has 14 amino acids. Trimming stripped 5 bases from V and 4 bases from J, with 13 bases between. Germline loops: CDR1 SGHTA, CDR2 FQGNSA.

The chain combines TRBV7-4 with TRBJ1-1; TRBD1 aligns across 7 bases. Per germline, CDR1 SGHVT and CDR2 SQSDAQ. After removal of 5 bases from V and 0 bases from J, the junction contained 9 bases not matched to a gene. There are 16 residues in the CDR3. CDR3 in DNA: TGTGCCAGCAGCGCGGGGGCCAGGGGGATGAACACTGAAGCTTTCTTT. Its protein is CASSAGARGMNTEAFF.

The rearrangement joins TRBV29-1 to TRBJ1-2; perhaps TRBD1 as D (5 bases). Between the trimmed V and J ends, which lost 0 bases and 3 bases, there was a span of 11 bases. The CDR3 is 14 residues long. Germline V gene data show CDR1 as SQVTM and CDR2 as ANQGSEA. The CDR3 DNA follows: TGCAGCGTTGAAGATGCAGGGTCGGACTATGGCTACACCTTC. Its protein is CSVEDAGSDYGYTF.

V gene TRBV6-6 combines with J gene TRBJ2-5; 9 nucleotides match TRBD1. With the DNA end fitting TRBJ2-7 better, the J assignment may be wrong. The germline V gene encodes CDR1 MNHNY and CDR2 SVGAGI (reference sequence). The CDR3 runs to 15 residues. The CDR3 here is CASSYPGQGDYEQYF. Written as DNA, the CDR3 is TGTGCCAGCAGTTATCCGGGACAGGGAGACTACGAGCAGTACTTC.

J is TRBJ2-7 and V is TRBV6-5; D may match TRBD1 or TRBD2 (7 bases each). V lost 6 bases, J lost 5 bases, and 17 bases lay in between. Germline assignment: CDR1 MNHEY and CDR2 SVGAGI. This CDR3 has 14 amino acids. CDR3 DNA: TGTGCCAGCAGGCAGTGGGAGGGGGCGGACGAGCAGTACTTC. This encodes CASRQWEGADEQYF.